One sample yielded the 23 T cell receptor beta chains listed below, sequenced in a study of T-cell reconstitution after alpha-beta-depleted transplantation in children listed by TCRdb under 2016. The label giving this sample's treatment or condition can be read as: allogeneic hematopoietic cell transplantation with graft depleted of TCRalphabeta T cells and CD19 B cells. Library prep was done by PCR. The sequencer listed for this sample is Illumina HiSeq 2500. TCR libraries were prepared with molecular barcoding, using unique molecular identifiers to normalize TCRbeta repertoire quantification. TCRdb's own reprocessing of the public reads used fastp at Q25 and MiXCR and kept productive beta chains. Rows with one shared CDR3 protein collapse into an entry with the most common genes and DNA. In all, the sample holds under 450,000 distinct CDR3 sequences, and roughly 17% of those were seen once. In total, the top ten clones hold over 25% of the sample.

The material was PBMCs, mostly from graft donor cells, obtained 360 days after TCRalphabeta/CD19-depleted stem cell transplant. Source of these receptors: a boy in the first two years of life who had a stem cell transplant for Wiskott-Aldrich syndrome, so the T cells may come from the graft donor.

The chain links TRBV23-1 to TRBJ2-4; a possible D gene is TRBD1 (6 bases). TRBV23-1 is an ORF, and what it does is uncertain. V was trimmed by 4 bases and J by 0 bases, leaving 13 bases between them. CDR3 length: 16 residues. The CDR3 is CASSLFRGSAKNIQYF. CDR3 nucleotide sequence: TGCGCCAGCAGTCTCTTCAGGGGTTCAGCCAAAAACATTCAGTACTTC.

This clonotype was counted a few times. This sequence joins TRBV27 and TRBJ2-2; 10 bases match TRBD2. Germline V gene sequence: CDR1 MNHEY, CDR2 SMNVEV (reference sequence). With V trimmed by 0 bases and J by 7 bases, 8 bases remained unmatched. The CDR3 is 17 residues long. CDR3 DNA sequence: TGTGCCAGCAGTTTATCGGGGGTACTAGCGGGATTCGGGGAGCTGTTTTTT. This gives the protein CASSLSGVLAGFGELFF.

This chain connects TRBV2 to TRBJ2-5, with TRBD1 matching 8 bases. V was pared by 7 bases and J by 1 base, with 5 bases of the junction left unmatched. Germline loops: CDR1 SNHLY, CDR2 FYNNEI. This CDR3 is built from 14 residues. CDR3 nucleotide sequence: TGTGCCAGCACGAGGGACAGGCCCCAAGAGACCCAGTACTTC. Its translation: CASTRDRPQETQYF. Full variable domain (missing parts from reference TRBV2 and TRBJ2-5): EPEVTQTPSHQVTQMGQEVILRCVPISNHLYFYWYRQILGQKVEFLVSFYNNEISEKSEIFDDQFSVERPDGSNFTLKIRSTKLEDSAMYFCASTRDRPQETQYFGPGTRLLVL.

This clonotype has only a few counts. This sequence joins TRBV7-9 and TRBJ2-1, with D maybe TRBD1 (6 bases). The length of the CDR3 is 14 residues. The V end lost 5 bases, the J end lost 7 bases, and 15 bases lay between the germline ends. Looked up from germline, CDR1 is SEHNR and CDR2 is FQNEAQ (reference sequence). This CDR3 is CASSTRQAGNEQFF. CDR3 bases: TGTGCCAGCAGCACACGACAGGCAGGGAATGAGCAGTTCTTC.

At least ten counts were recorded for this clonotype. The genes are TRBV5-1 and TRBJ2-1; TRBD2 matches at 10 bases. This CDR3 is built from 15 residues. Germline V gene sequence: CDR1 SGHRS, CDR2 YFSETQ. J lost 3 bases, V lost 1 base, and 1 base had no gene match. In DNA form, the CDR3 reads TGCGCCAGCAGCTTGCTAGCGGGAGTCTACAATGAGCAGTTCTTC. This translates into CASSLLAGVYNEQFF.

The chain has TRBV15 and TRBJ2-5; unclear D gene. Germline V gene lookup returns CDR1 LNHNV and CDR2 YYDKDF (reference sequence). The CDR3 contains 13 residues. Trimming removed 1 base at V and 2 bases at J, with 5 bases between. Here the CDR3 DNA reads TGTGCCACCAGCAGAGCCCTTCAAGAGACCCAGTACTTC. Translation gives CATSRALQETQYF.

This clonotype has ten or more counts. The chain carries TRBV12-3 or TRBV12-4 and TRBJ2-1, with 11 bases matching TRBD2. The CDR3 consists of 15 residues. Trimming took 6 bases from V and 5 from J; bases not matched to a gene: 6. CDR3 in amino acids: CASRRPGLADNEQFF. The CDR3 coding sequence is TGTGCCAGCAGAAGACCGGGACTAGCGGACAATGAGCAGTTCTTC.

This clonotype was detected only a few times. The rearrangement uses TRBV6-1 and TRBJ2-5; 12 nucleotides match TRBD2. V was pared by 5 bases and J by 2 bases, with 6 bases of the junction left unmatched. The CDR3 has 16 amino acids. CDR1 is MNHNS, CDR2 SASEGT, per germline. CDR3 coding DNA: TGTGCCAGCAGTCTGGGACTAGCGGGTAGACAAGAGACCCAGTACTTC. Translated, it gives CASSLGLAGRQETQYF.

In this sample, this clonotype turned up many times. V is TRBV2 and J is TRBJ2-7, with D hard to call. Germline V gene data show CDR1 as SNHLY and CDR2 as FYNNEI. The V and J ends lost 6 bases and 0 bases respectively, with 9 bases between them. The CDR3 runs to 13 residues. CDR3 nucleotides: TGTGCCAGCAGCCGGACCGACTCCTACGAGCAGTACTTC. Translated: CASSRTDSYEQYF.

This clonotype turned up a few times. This sequence joins TRBV6-5 and TRBJ2-7; 10 bases agree with TRBD2. The CDR3 has 17 residues. J lost 5 bases, V lost 0 bases, and 10 bases had no gene match. Germline V gives CDR1 MNHEY, CDR2 SVGAGI. The CDR3 sequence: CASSYSRLGLAYHEQYF. The CDR3 bases are TGTGCCAGCAGTTACTCGAGGCTGGGACTAGCGTACCACGAGCAGTACTTC.

The chain joins TRBV20-1 to TRBJ2-1; 16 bases line up with TRBD2. CDR1 is DFQATT and CDR2 is SNEGSKA in the germline V gene (reference sequence). The junction had 4 bases not matched to a gene; V was cut back by 5 bases and J by 6 bases. The CDR3 loop spans 15 amino acids. The CDR3: CSAGGLAGGINEQFF. The CDR3 DNA reads as TGCAGTGCTGGGGGACTAGCGGGGGGGATCAATGAGCAGTTCTTC.

In this sample, this clonotype turned up a few times. The chain joins TRBV5-6 to TRBJ2-5, with 8 bases that match TRBD2. The J segment lost 1 base and the V segment lost 4 bases, leaving 6 bases of the junction unmatched. The CDR3 is 15 amino acids. Germline V CDR1 and CDR2: SGHDT, YYEEEE. For the CDR3, the DNA is TGTGCCAGCAGCGAGATAGCGGGAAGCCAAGAGACCCAGTACTTC. It encodes CASSEIAGSQETQYF.

There are a few counts of this clonotype. The chain couples TRBV20-1 to TRBJ2-3, with 8 bases fitting TRBD2. Germline CDR1 DFQATT, CDR2 SNEGSKA (reference sequence). The V gene end was trimmed by 4 bases and the J gene end by 2 bases; junction bases not matched to a gene: 11. The CDR3 runs 16 residues. The CDR3: CSATLGRGGLTDTQYF. The CDR3 region has the DNA TGCAGTGCTACGTTGGGTCGGGGGGGCCTCACAGATACGCAGTATTTT.

A few counts support this clonotype. The chain links TRBV2 to TRBJ2-5; no definite D call. CDR3 length: 12 amino acids. V lost 5 bases and J 6 bases, leaving 10 bases between the germline ends. The V gene's germline CDR1 is SNHLY and CDR2 FYNNEI. CDR3 in amino acids: CASSPPLKTQYF. The CDR3 nucleotides read TGTGCCAGCAGTCCCCCTCTAAAGACCCAGTACTTC. Based on the CDR3 plus reference TRBV2 and TRBJ2-5, the full variable domain is EPEVTQTPSHQVTQMGQEVILRCVPISNHLYFYWYRQILGQKVEFLVSFYNNEISEKSEIFDDQFSVERPDGSNFTLKIRSTKLEDSAMYFCASSPPLKTQYFGPGTRLLVL.

The rearrangement uses TRBV6-5 and TRBJ1-5, with D maybe TRBD1 (6 bases). Germline V gives CDR1 MNHEY, CDR2 SVGAGI. The CDR3 contains 14 residues. V was shortened by 4 bases and J by 3 bases, with 10 bases between the two germline ends. DNA of the CDR3: TGTGCCAGCAGTTTCGGGGGCCCCAATCAGCCCCAGCATTTT. Translated: CASSFGGPNQPQHF.

This sequence joins TRBV25-1 and TRBJ2-1; D is tentatively TRBD1 or TRBD2 (5 bases each). This CDR3 contains 14 residues. Germline assignment: CDR1 MGHDK and CDR2 SYGVNS. Trimming pared 7 bases from V and 6 bases from J, leaving 16 bases between. The CDR3 sequence is CASTQTVGVNEQFF. As DNA, the CDR3 is TGTGCCAGCACACAAACGGTGGGGGTCAATGAGCAGTTCTTC.

This clonotype occurred a few times. CDR3 in amino acids: CASSVAGFGPSYNEQFF. In DNA form, the CDR3 reads TGTGCCAGCAGCGTAGCGGGATTTGGGCCTTCCTACAATGAGCAGTTCTTC. The V gene is TRBV9, the J gene TRBJ2-1; maybe TRBD2 (5 bases). This CDR3 is built from 17 residues. Per germline, CDR1 SGDLS and CDR2 YYNGEE. Trimming shortened V by 0 bases and J by 1 base, and 14 bases separated the two germline ends.

In this sample, this clonotype turned up a few times. This rearrangement joins TRBV24-1 to TRBJ1-5; D not resolved. Per germline, CDR1 KGHDR and CDR2 SFDVKD. The V end was cut by 4 bases, the J end by 6 bases, with 6 bases between. CDR3 length: 12 amino acids. Written as DNA, the CDR3 is TGTGCCACCAGTGACCCGGGTCAGCCCCAGCATTTT. It specifies CATSDPGQPQHF.

This clonotype was detected many times. The chain couples TRBV7-9 to TRBJ1-1, with D perhaps TRBD1 (6 bases). The CDR3 is 15 residues long. Per germline, CDR1 SEHNR and CDR2 FQNEAQ (reference sequence). Trimming removed 1 base from V and 0 bases from J, with 9 bases in between. CDR3: CASSLGQGMNTEAFF. The CDR3 DNA reads TGTGCCAGCAGCTTAGGGCAGGGGATGAACACTGAAGCTTTCTTT.

The V gene is TRBV29-1, the J gene TRBJ2-3, with D hard to call. The V gene's germline CDR1 is SQVTM and CDR2 ANQGSEA. Trimming removed 8 bases at V and 8 bases at J, with 20 bases between. The CDR3 runs to 13 residues. The CDR3 reads CSHSRTGRGTQYF. The CDR3 DNA reads TGCAGCCACTCACGCACGGGCCGAGGTACGCAGTATTTT.

In its sample, this clonotype was seen many times. This sequence joins TRBV12-3 or TRBV12-4 and TRBJ2-2; unclear D gene. The V end lost 3 bases, the J end lost 1 base, and 9 bases lay between the germline ends. This CDR3 has 15 residues. The CDR3 loop reads CASSFGYRNTGELFF. The CDR3 bases are TGTGCCAGCAGTTTCGGATATAGGAACACCGGGGAGCTGTTTTTT.

This clonotype was observed a few times. This sequence joins TRBV5-1 and TRBJ2-2; TRBD2 agrees at 9 bases. CDR3 length equals 17 residues. The ends lost 0 bases at V and 3 bases at J; junction bases unmatched: 6. Germline CDR1 SGHRS, CDR2 YFSETQ. The CDR3, as DNA: TGCGCCAGCAGCTTGGAACATCTAGCGGGATACACCGGGGAGCTGTTTTTT. Encoded protein: CASSLEHLAGYTGELFF.

The V call is TRBV12-3 or TRBV12-4, the J call TRBJ1-5; D is possibly TRBD1 (6 bases). V shed 5 bases and J shed 7 bases, with 15 bases lying between them. This CDR3 region has 14 residues. This CDR3 reads CASSTEQGWQPQHF. The CDR3 nucleotides are TGTGCCAGCAGTACGGAACAGGGATGGCAGCCCCAGCATTTT.